The 31 T cell receptor beta chains below all came from one sample that was sequenced in a study of blood T cell repertoires in COVID-19. Libraries were prepared by immunoSEQ multiplex PCR; TCRdb keeps only in-frame clonotypes and omits some of them. The sample lists roughly 230,000 clones, around 87% occurring once. Material for sequencing was PBMCs or T cells enriched from blood (not recorded which). These receptors all come from a man aged 25 to 45 in a cohort exposed to, infected with or recovered from COVID-19 (not recorded which).

The gene calls are TRBV12-3 or TRBV12-4 and TRBJ2-1; 7 positions match TRBD1. Trimming at V came to 5 bases and at J to 7 bases, leaving 5 bases not matched to a gene. The CDR3 length is 13 residues. The CDR3 loop is CASSLATGNEQFF. Written as DNA, the CDR3 is TGTGCCAGCAGTCTCGCGACAGGGAATGAGCAGTTCTTC.

The rearrangement uses TRBV7-2 and TRBJ2-3, with a possible D match to TRBD2 (6 bases). V was pared by 0 bases and J by 5 bases, with 12 bases between. Germline V gene sequence: CDR1 SGHTA, CDR2 FQGNSA. The CDR3 has 15 residues. The CDR3 DNA is TGTGCCAGCAGCTTAGCGGGCGGGATCTTAGATACGCAGTATTTT. Translation gives CASSLAGGILDTQYF. The complete variable domain, with remaining parts taken from reference TRBV7-2 and TRBJ2-3, reads GAGVSQSPSNKVTEKGKDVELRCDPISGHTALYWYRQSLGQGLEFLIYFQGNSAPDKSGLPSDRFSAERTGGSVSTLTIQRTQQEDSAVYLCASSLAGGILDTQYFGPGTRLTVL.

The V and J genes are TRBV11-2 and TRBJ2-2; unclear D gene. The CDR3 has 14 amino acids. Germline-derived CDR1 and CDR2 are SGHAT and FQNNGV. Trimming shortened V by 0 bases and J by 2 bases, and 4 bases separated the two germline ends. CDR3 in amino acids: CASSLEINTGELFF. The CDR3 coding sequence is TGTGCCAGCAGCTTAGAAATAAACACCGGGGAGCTGTTTTTT. Drawing the rest from reference TRBV11-2 and TRBJ2-2, the complete variable domain is EAGVAQSPRYKIIEKRQSVAFWCNPISGHATLYWYQQILGQGPKLLIQFQNNGVVDDSQLPKDRFSAERLKGVDSTLKIQPAKLEDSAVYLCASSLEINTGELFFGEGSRLTVL.

The chain recombines TRBV5-1 with TRBJ2-5, with D hard to call. Germline V lookup: CDR1 SGHRS, CDR2 YFSETQ. The CDR3 is 17 amino acids. V lost 0 bases to trimming and J lost 1 base, with 16 bases between them. The CDR3 nucleotides are TGCGCCAGCAGCTTGGCTGGCGGATCGACGGCCCAAGAGACCCAGTACTTC. Its translation: CASSLAGGSTAQETQYF.

The sample holds many counts of this clone. The J gene is TRBJ2-7, the V gene TRBV4-1, with D possibly matching TRBD1 (5 bases). From germline, CDR1 is MGHRA and CDR2 YSYEKL. This CDR3 is 16 amino acids long. Trimming shortened V by 0 bases and J by 5 bases, and 17 bases separated the two germline ends. In nucleotides, the CDR3 is TGCGCCAGCAGCCAAGATCTCCAGGGTTCCATCCACGAGCAGTACTTC. Residues: CASSQDLQGSIHEQYF.

The chain has TRBV5-4 and TRBJ2-1; tentatively, D is TRBD2 (5 bases). From germline, CDR1 is SGHNT and CDR2 YYREEE (reference sequence). There are 12 residues in the CDR3. V was shortened by 5 bases and J by 9 bases, with 12 bases between the two germline ends. CDR3 in DNA: TGTGCCAGCAGTCAAATCAGCGGTGAGCAGTTCTTC. Its protein product is CASSQISGEQFF.

DNA of the CDR3: TGTGCCAGCAGCTTCGGACAGTACACCGGGGAGCTGTTTTTT. Translated, it gives CASSFGQYTGELFF. V usage is TRBV11-3 and J usage is TRBJ2-2, with D possibly TRBD1 on 6 matching bases. This CDR3 is built from 14 residues. The V end lost 3 bases, the J end lost 3 bases, and 8 bases lay between the germline ends. Germline CDR1 SGHNT, CDR2 YENEEA.

The genes are TRBV27 and TRBJ2-2; D is possibly TRBD2 (5 bases). This CDR3 has 15 residues. With 6 bases removed from V and 0 bases from J, the gap between germline ends came to 11 bases. In germline, CDR1 is MNHEY, CDR2 SMNVEV (reference sequence). CDR3 in amino acids: CASREPGTNTGELFF. The CDR3 region has the DNA TGTGCCAGCAGGGAACCGGGGACGAACACCGGGGAGCTGTTTTTT.

This clone was observed a handful of times. The genes are TRBV28 and TRBJ1-5; possibly TRBD1 for D (5 bases). Germline values: CDR1 MDHEN, CDR2 SYDVKM. There are 14 residues in the CDR3. V was trimmed by 2 bases and J by 6 bases, leaving 11 bases between them. CDR3 coding DNA: TGTGCCAGCAGTTTACGGGGGGGAGGTCAGCCCCAGCATTTT. Its translation is CASSLRGGGQPQHF.

The chain uses TRBV7-6 and TRBJ1-3; D not certain. Deletions cut 5 bases from V and 0 bases from J, with 11 bases between. Germline assignment: CDR1 SGHVS and CDR2 FNYEAQ. The CDR3 sequence is 15 residues long. The CDR3 nucleotides are TGTGCCAGCAGCCCCTCCCCCAGCTCTGGAAACACCATATATTTT. This gives the protein CASSPSPSSGNTIYF. Filled out from reference TRBV7-6 and TRBJ1-3, the complete variable domain reads GAGVSQSPRYKVTKRGQDVALRCDPISGHVSLYWYRQALGQGPEFLTYFNYEAQQDKSGLPNDRFSAERPEGSISTLTIQRTEQRDSAMYRCASSPSPSSGNTIYFGEGSWLTVV.

The V and J genes are TRBV18 and TRBJ1-4; 7 positions match TRBD1. Germline V gene lookup returns CDR1 KGHSH and CDR2 LQKENI. V dropped 1 base and J dropped 0; count of bases not matched to a gene: 2. This CDR3 has 16 residues. CDR3 bases: TGTGCCAGCTCACCACGACAGGGCACAACTAATGAAAAACTGTTTTTT. Protein product: CASSPRQGTTNEKLFF.

J is TRBJ1-2 and V is TRBV29-1; D remains ambiguous. This CDR3 has 14 residues. Germline CDR1 SQVTM, CDR2 ANQGSEA. Trimming took off 4 bases at V and 2 bases at J, with 14 bases between the two ends. Written as DNA, the CDR3 is TGCAGCGTTGGTTTCGGGAGCCAGAACTATGGCTACACCTTC. Translating it yields CSVGFGSQNYGYTF.

The rearrangement uses TRBV6-5 and TRBJ1-5; D uncertain. Trimming took 4 bases from V and 7 from J, leaving 11 bases between them. CDR3 length: 13 amino acids. Germline CDR1 is MNHEY and CDR2 is SVGAGI. As DNA, the CDR3 is TGTGCCAGCAGTTCCGTTTCAGGCCAGCCCCAGCATTTT. This encodes CASSSVSGQPQHF.

V is TRBV5-1 and J is TRBJ2-2; D is unclear. The CDR3 sequence is 17 residues long. V shed 0 bases and J shed 1 base, with 13 bases lying between them. Looked up from germline, CDR1 is SGHRS and CDR2 is YFSETQ. This chain's CDR3 is CASSLVGSSLNTGELFF. The CDR3 coding sequence is TGCGCCAGCAGCTTGGTCGGTAGCTCCTTGAACACCGGGGAGCTGTTTTTT.

V usage is TRBV28 and J usage is TRBJ2-7; 10 bases are shared with TRBD2. V dropped 7 bases and J dropped 2; count of bases not matched to a gene: 5. The CDR3 is 14 residues long. Per the germline V gene, CDR1 is MDHEN and CDR2 is SYDVKM. CDR3 protein: CASTHGLAAYEQYF. The CDR3 DNA is TGTGCCAGCACCCACGGACTAGCGGCCTACGAGCAGTACTTC.

The CDR3 loop is CASSEQKLNTEAFF. The DNA for the CDR3 is TGCGCCAGCAGTGAGCAGAAATTGAACACTGAAGCTTTCTTT. V gene TRBV10-2 combines with J gene TRBJ1-1; D gene ambiguous. Germline values: CDR1 WSHSY, CDR2 SAAADI. The CDR3 totals 14 residues. Trimming pared 2 bases from V and 0 bases from J, leaving 7 bases between.

J is TRBJ2-7 and V is TRBV11-1; D is ambiguous. The V gene lost 3 bases and the J gene lost 0 bases, with 6 bases spanning the gap. There are 13 residues in the CDR3. Germline CDR1 and CDR2: SGHAT and FQDESV (reference sequence). This chain's CDR3 is CASSFGGSYEQYF. In DNA form, the CDR3 reads TGTGCCAGCAGCTTCGGCGGCTCCTACGAGCAGTACTTC.

The V call is TRBV19, the J call TRBJ1-4; D is possibly TRBD1 (6 bases). V lost 10 bases, J lost 5 bases, and 26 bases lay in between. The germline V gene has CDR1 LNHDA and CDR2 SQIVND (reference sequence). The CDR3 is made up of 17 amino acids. The CDR3 region is CATKDWSQGSGNEKLFF. The CDR3 coding sequence is TGTGCCACTAAAGATTGGAGCCAGGGGAGTGGAAATGAAAAACTGTTTTTT.

As regards this clone: The sample holds other DNA sequences that translate to the same CDR3. This chain uses TRBV27 with TRBJ1-4, with D maybe TRBD1 (5 bases). V was shortened by 3 bases and J by 7 bases, with 6 bases between the two germline ends. The CDR3 is made up of 12 amino acids. Germline CDR1 and CDR2: MNHEY and SMNVEV (reference sequence). CDR3 region: CASSFGGEKLFF. In DNA, the CDR3 is TGTGCCAGCAGTTTCGGGGGTGAAAAACTGTTTTTT.

This clone turned up a few times. The V gene is TRBV7-8, the J gene TRBJ2-3; D not resolved. The CDR3 sequence is 13 residues long. CDR1 and CDR2 from the germline V gene are SGHVS and FQNEAQ. V gave up 1 base and J gave up 5 bases, with 7 bases separating them. The CDR3 DNA follows: TGTGCCAGCAGCTTAGGGGCCGGAGATACGCAGTATTTT. This gives the protein CASSLGAGDTQYF. The whole variable domain, filled in from reference TRBV7-8 and TRBJ2-3, reads GAGVSQSPRYKVAKRGQDVALRCDPISGHVSLFWYQQALGQGPEFLTYFQNEAQLDKSGLPSDRFFAERPEGSVSTLKIQRTQQEDSAVYLCASSLGAGDTQYFGPGTRLTVL.

V gene TRBV28 combines with J gene TRBJ1-3; tentatively, D is TRBD1 (5 bases). CDR3 length: 14 residues. Trimming removed 3 bases from V and 2 bases from J, with 8 bases in between. Germline loops: CDR1 MDHEN, CDR2 SYDVKM. The CDR3 loop is CASSLLQAGNTIYF. The CDR3 nucleotides read TGTGCCAGCAGTTTGTTACAGGCTGGAAACACCATATATTTT.

The chain combines TRBV5-1 with TRBJ1-2; D gene unclear. The CDR3 spans 13 residues. V dropped 0 bases and J dropped 6 bases, with 9 bases sitting between them. Germline CDR1 reads SGHRS; CDR2 reads YFSETQ. The CDR3 DNA sequence: TGCGCCAGCAGCTTGGAAGCTTTCGATGGCTACACCTTC. It yields the protein CASSLEAFDGYTF.

The chain employs TRBV12-3 or TRBV12-4 and TRBJ1-1; possibly TRBD1 for D (6 bases). Trimming cost V 4 bases and J 12 bases, with 18 bases left between them. The CDR3 has 13 amino acids. CDR3 amino acids: CASSSQRGGLSFF. DNA of the CDR3: TGTGCCAGCAGTTCCCAAAGGGGGGGACTTTCTTTCTTT.

In regard to this clone: The junction departs from the called germline gene at one end, perhaps through a read error. The chain links TRBV10-3 to TRBJ2-5; D is unresolved. The CDR3 has 13 amino acids. CDR1 is ENHRY and CDR2 is SYGVKD in the germline V gene. This CDR3 is CAISVEVQETQYF. CDR3 nucleotides: TGTGCAATCAGTGTAGAGGTCCAAGAGACCCAGTACTTC.

This chain joins TRBV9 and TRBJ2-1; tentatively, D is TRBD2 (6 bases). CDR1 and CDR2 (germline): SGDLS, YYNGEE. The germline V and J ends were trimmed by 3 bases and 4 bases, with 14 bases remaining between them. The CDR3 has 15 amino acids. The CDR3 spells CASSEIPGEYNEQFF. CDR3 nucleotide sequence: TGTGCCAGCAGCGAAATTCCGGGAGAATACAATGAGCAGTTCTTC.

J is TRBJ1-5 and V is TRBV7-9; 8 bases agree with TRBD1. Looked up from germline, CDR1 is SEHNR and CDR2 is FQNEAQ (reference sequence). The V gene end was trimmed by 2 bases and the J gene end by 4 bases; junction bases not matched to a gene: 4. CDR3 length: 15 amino acids. The CDR3 DNA reads TGTGCCAGCAGCTTATCAGGGGGCGCAAATCAGCCCCAGCATTTT. Protein product: CASSLSGGANQPQHF. Full variable domain (outside the CDR3, taken from reference TRBV7-9 and TRBJ1-5): DTGVSQNPRHKITKRGQNVTFRCDPISEHNRLYWYRQTLGQGPEFLTYFQNEAQLEKSRLLSDRFSAERPKGSFSTLEIQRTEQGDSAMYLCASSLSGGANQPQHFGDGTRLSIL.

The chain couples TRBV29-1 to TRBJ2-2, with TRBD1 identical over 9 bases. Germline values: CDR1 SQVTM, CDR2 ANQGSEA. CDR3 length equals 13 residues. The V and J ends lost 3 bases and 6 bases, in that order; junction bases with no gene match: 2. CDR3 region: CSVDRQGAGELFF. In DNA form, the CDR3 reads TGCAGCGTTGACCGACAGGGGGCCGGGGAGCTGTTTTTT.

The chain links TRBV7-9 to TRBJ2-1; D ambiguous. Trimming pared 4 bases from V and 0 bases from J, leaving 7 bases between. The CDR3 totals 14 residues. CDR1 SEHNR and CDR2 FQNEAQ come from the germline V gene (reference sequence). The CDR3 region is CASSSQYSYNEQFF. The CDR3 bases are TGTGCCAGCAGCTCACAGTACTCCTACAATGAGCAGTTCTTC.

This clone was detected a few times. This chain connects TRBV11-2 to TRBJ1-2; TRBD1 matches at 8 bases. The CDR3 length is 14 residues. Germline CDR1 and CDR2: SGHAT and FQNNGV. V dropped 1 base and J dropped 5; count of bases not matched to a gene: 3. The CDR3 DNA is TGTGCCAGCAGCTTAGTCGACAGGGGATATGGCTACACCTTC. Translation: CASSLVDRGYGYTF. The complete variable domain, with remaining parts taken from reference TRBV11-2 and TRBJ1-2, reads EAGVAQSPRYKIIEKRQSVAFWCNPISGHATLYWYQQILGQGPKLLIQFQNNGVVDDSQLPKDRFSAERLKGVDSTLKIQPAKLEDSAVYLCASSLVDRGYGYTFGSGTRLTVV.

The CDR3 loop reads CASRRGTPSTDTQYF. CDR3 nucleotides: TGTGCCAGCAGACGCGGGACTCCTAGCACAGATACGCAGTATTTT. The rearrangement uses TRBV28 and TRBJ2-3; D may be TRBD2 (6 bases). This CDR3 is built from 15 residues. The V end lost 6 bases, the J end lost 0 bases, and 13 bases lay between the germline ends. Germline-derived CDR1 and CDR2 are MDHEN and SYDVKM.

Here the CDR3 reads CASSGPSEANYGYTF. CDR3 in DNA: TGTGCCAGCAGTGGACCCAGCGAAGCTAACTATGGCTACACCTTC. The genes are TRBV2 and TRBJ1-2; unclear D gene. The germline V and J ends were trimmed by 4 bases and 0 bases, with 12 bases remaining between them. Germline CDR1 reads SNHLY; CDR2 reads FYNNEI. This CDR3 is 15 amino acids long. Based on the CDR3 plus reference TRBV2 and TRBJ1-2, the full variable domain is EPEVTQTPSHQVTQMGQEVILRCVPISNHLYFYWYRQILGQKVEFLVSFYNNEISEKSEIFDDQFSVERPDGSNFTLKIRSTKLEDSAMYFCASSGPSEANYGYTFGSGTRLTVV.